The clone carrying this TCR beta chain was seen a few times. Attachment of unique molecular identifiers was made to individual cDNA molecules. TCRdb fed the 5' RACE reads into MiXCR, producing one record per CDR3 protein. In the table there are approximately 90,000 distinct CDR3 sequences, approximately 16% of which are singletons. Trimming stripped 4 bases from V and 0 bases from J, with 9 bases between. The germline gives CDR1 KGHDR, CDR2 SFDVKD. There are 15 residues in the CDR3. The sample belongs to a study of early T cells in non-severe SARS-CoV-2 infection. Study details: Unsorted whole blood bulk RNA was sequenced, with unpaired chains.

The source of this sequence is an adult who was a healthcare worker with PCR-confirmed SARS-CoV-2 infection or an uninfected control (not recorded which). The chain combines TRBV24-1 with TRBJ2-1; a weak D match, TRBD2 (5 bases). The sequencing used whole blood, collected at baseline. CDR3 sequence: CATSEMGDSYNEQFF. CDR3 nucleotides: TGTGCCACCAGTGAAATGGGAGACTCCTACAATGAGCAGTTCTTC.